Listed here are 12 T cell receptor beta chains from one sample, sequenced in a study of T-cell memory formation after mild COVID-19. TCRdb reanalysed the 5' RACE reads using MiXCR and keeps one entry per CDR3 protein. Among roughly 130,000 distinct CDR3 sequences listed, approximately 6.3% were seen once. Sample: PBMCs or a T cell subset sorted from them (not recorded which). The receptors originated from an adult woman who had mild COVID-19 (a few samples of this study predate the infection). Cell type and time point are not known.

The V and J genes are TRBV12-3 or TRBV12-4 and TRBJ2-3; TRBD1 aligns across 7 bases. CDR3 size: 14 residues. The V segment lost 3 bases and the J segment 1 base; nucleotides outside the gene matches: 1. As DNA, the CDR3 is TGTGCCAGCAGTTTCGGACAGGGCACAGATACGCAGTATTTT. Encoded protein: CASSFGQGTDTQYF.

The chain has TRBV11-3 and TRBJ2-5, with 9 bases matching TRBD1. Germline CDR1 and CDR2: SGHNT and YENEEA. This CDR3 region has 14 residues. V was clipped by 5 bases and J by 4 bases; unmatched bases: 5. CDR3 DNA: TGTGCCAGCAGCCAAGGGACAGGGTCAGAGACCCAGTACTTC. Residues: CASSQGTGSETQYF.

As DNA, the CDR3 is TGTGCCAGTAGTGTAACGTTACTGTCTAACAATGAGCAGTTCTTC. Amino acid sequence: CASSVTLLSNNEQFF. The chain employs TRBV19 and TRBJ2-1; D unclear. V lost 5 bases and J 5 bases, leaving 16 bases between the germline ends. The CDR3 length is 15 residues. CDR1 and CDR2 from the germline V gene are LNHDA and SQIVND (reference sequence). The full variable domain, in which reference TRBV19 and TRBJ2-1 provide the parts outside the CDR3, is DGGITQSPKYLFRKEGQNVTLSCEQNLNHDAMYWYRQDPGQGLRLIYYSQIVNDFQKGDIAEGYSVSREKKESFPLTVTSAQKNPTAFYLCASSVTLLSNNEQFFGPGTRLTVL.

The chain uses TRBV28 and TRBJ1-5; possible D gene TRBD1, 5 bases. The CDR3 totals 15 residues. Trimming shortened V by 6 bases and J by 6 bases, and 18 bases separated the two germline ends. Germline values: CDR1 MDHEN, CDR2 SYDVKM. The CDR3 reads CASRRRGRVSQPQHF. DNA of the CDR3: TGTGCCAGCAGACGTCGGGGGAGGGTCAGTCAGCCCCAGCATTTT.

This clonotype has just a few counts. The chain employs TRBV5-1 and TRBJ1-1; D possibly corresponds to TRBD1 (6 bases). Germline V CDR1 and CDR2: SGHRS, YFSETQ. The CDR3 consists of 14 residues. V lost 5 bases to trimming and J lost 1 base, with 12 bases between them. The CDR3 DNA reads as TGCGCCAGCAGGCTCTCAGGGGAGAACACTGAAGCTTTCTTT. This sequence encodes CASRLSGENTEAFF.

This chain joins TRBV5-1 and TRBJ1-2; D is possibly TRBD1 (5 bases). Trimming pared 4 bases from V and 0 bases from J, leaving 10 bases between. CDR1 SGHRS and CDR2 YFSETQ come from the germline V gene. This CDR3 has 14 residues. CDR3 sequence (DNA): TGCGCCAGCAGCCCCGGGGGGGCTAACTATGGCTACACCTTC. Its translation: CASSPGGANYGYTF.

This clonotype was found many times. This chain uses TRBV29-1 with TRBJ2-5; no clear D. CDR3 length: 11 amino acids. Trimming stripped 7 bases from V and 5 bases from J, with 11 bases between. Germline CDR1 reads SQVTM; CDR2 reads ANQGSEA. CDR3 sequence (DNA): TGCAGCGCTTCTCTGGGGGAGACCCAGTACTTC. Translated: CSASLGETQYF.

This clonotype turned up a few times. The rearrangement links TRBV18 to TRBJ1-1; TRBD1 matches at 8 bases. This CDR3 is 17 amino acids long. Germline V gives CDR1 KGHSH, CDR2 LQKENI. V lost 1 base to trimming and J lost 1 base; unmatched junction nucleotides: 8. The CDR3 DNA sequence: TGTGCCAGCTCACCACTCCGGGACAGGTCTGGGAACACTGAAGCTTTCTTT. Its translation is CASSPLRDRSGNTEAFF.

This clonotype was counted between two and nine times. J is TRBJ1-1 and V is TRBV18; TRBD1 matches at 10 bases. Germline V CDR1 and CDR2: KGHSH, LQKENI. J was trimmed by 2 bases and V by 6 bases; bases with no gene match: 3. The CDR3 consists of 14 residues. The CDR3 sequence: CASSGQGENTEAFF. The DNA of the CDR3 is TGTGCCAGCTCCGGACAGGGGGAAAACACTGAAGCTTTCTTT.

In regard to this clonotype: The junction differs from germline at one of its ends, possibly a read error. V is TRBV20-1 and J is TRBJ2-2; D is undetermined. Germline CDR1 is DFQATT and CDR2 is SNEGSKA (reference sequence). This CDR3 has 14 residues. The DNA of the CDR3 is TGCAGTGCGAGAGGTCCGGGGAACACCGGGGAGCTGTTTTTT. It codes for CSARGPGNTGELFF.

At least ten counts were recorded for this clonotype. This rearrangement joins TRBV6-5 to TRBJ2-7; D remains ambiguous. V was pared by 10 bases and J by 0 bases, with 13 bases between. Germline values: CDR1 MNHEY, CDR2 SVGAGI. CDR3 length equals 13 residues. The CDR3 reads CATRPPGSYEQYF. The CDR3 bases are TGTGCCACCAGACCCCCGGGCTCCTACGAGCAGTACTTC.

This chain joins TRBV27 and TRBJ1-1; D ambiguous. The germline gives CDR1 MNHEY, CDR2 SMNVEV (reference sequence). The V gene lost 2 bases and the J gene lost 1 base, with 11 bases spanning the gap. There are 15 residues in the CDR3. CDR3 amino acids: CASSLRGPENTEAFF. The CDR3 DNA follows: TGTGCCAGCAGTTTAAGAGGACCGGAGAACACTGAAGCTTTCTTT.